The 28 T cell receptor beta chains below were found in one sample sequenced in a study of regulatory T cells in long-lasting Graves disease. As to time point: newly diagnosed GD, antithyroid drugs for less than 3 months. Researchers made the TCR library from RNA that was extracted from PBMCs. CDR3 regions were amplified by Arm-PCR using iRepertoire HTBI primers to build TCR beta libraries. One entry per CDR3 protein results from TCRdb running MiXCR on the multiplex PCR reads. The sample lists around 330,000 distinct CDR3 sequences, about a sixth occurring once. Material: peripheral blood mononuclear cells (PBMCs), obtained at new diagnosis, from a patient treated with antithyroid drugs. The receptor source for this set is a female donor with Graves disease.

The rearrangement joins TRBV27 to TRBJ1-4; possibly TRBD1 for D (5 bases). CDR1 is MNHEY, CDR2 SMNVEV, per germline (reference sequence). V was cut by 0 bases and J by 4 bases, with 12 bases left in between. This CDR3 comprises 16 residues. CDR3 region: CASSLSRGGGNEKLFF. CDR3 sequence (DNA): TGTGCCAGCAGTTTATCGCGCGGGGGAGGTAATGAAAAACTGTTTTTT.

This clonotype was detected ten times or more. The chain combines TRBV12-3 or TRBV12-4 with TRBJ1-6; D unclear. The V gene lost 1 base and the J gene lost 4 bases, with 11 bases spanning the gap. CDR3 length: 16 residues. The DNA for the CDR3 is TGTGCCAGCAGTTTAGAGTTGGGGTCATATAATTCACCCCTCCACTTT. Protein sequence: CASSLELGSYNSPLHF.

The rearrangement links TRBV27 to TRBJ2-5; TRBD2 matches at 7 bases. The V segment lost 6 bases and the J segment 7 bases; nucleotides outside the gene matches: 5. This CDR3 contains 12 residues. Germline values: CDR1 MNHEY, CDR2 SMNVEV (reference sequence). The CDR3 sequence: CASRGGTRTQYF. The CDR3 DNA reads as TGTGCCAGCAGGGGGGGGACCCGGACCCAGTACTTC.

In this sample, this clonotype turned up many times. The chain links TRBV3-1 to TRBJ1-2; TRBD1 matches 7 bases. The CDR3 runs to 15 residues. With V trimmed by 5 bases and J by 5 bases, 11 bases remained unmatched. Germline values: CDR1 LGHDT, CDR2 YNNKEL (reference sequence). CDR3 residues: CASSEGGGGWYGYTF. In nucleotides, the CDR3 is TGTGCCAGCAGCGAAGGAGGGGGCGGGTGGTATGGCTACACCTTC.

This clonotype has more than one count but fewer than ten. The gene calls are TRBV5-4 and TRBJ1-2, with D perhaps matching TRBD1 (6 bases). Germline V lookup: CDR1 SGHNT, CDR2 YYREEE (reference sequence). V shed 7 bases and J shed 4 bases, with 11 bases lying between them. The CDR3 has 12 residues. CDR3 amino acids: CASRGAAYGYTF. The CDR3 DNA follows: TGTGCCAGCCGGGGGGCGGCCTATGGCTACACCTTC.

The rearrangement uses TRBV19 and TRBJ1-1, with D possibly being TRBD1 (5 bases). The V and J ends lost 3 bases and 3 bases respectively, with 11 bases between them. Germline V gene sequence: CDR1 LNHDA, CDR2 SQIVND (reference sequence). The CDR3 length is 14 residues. CDR3 DNA: TGTGCCAGTAGTATGGGGTTACAGGACACTGAAGCTTTCTTT. Amino acids: CASSMGLQDTEAFF.

This clonotype appeared many times. The V gene is TRBV18, the J gene TRBJ2-1; D ambiguous. The CDR3 runs to 11 residues. Germline V gene data show CDR1 as KGHSH and CDR2 as LQKENI. Trimming removed 8 bases from V and 4 bases from J, with 6 bases in between. CDR3 amino acids: CASLQYNEQFF. The CDR3 DNA is TGTGCCAGCCTACAGTACAATGAGCAGTTCTTC.

The rearrangement joins TRBV24-1 to TRBJ2-7; D is perhaps TRBD1 (5 bases). There are 14 residues in the CDR3. V lost 4 bases and J 0 bases, leaving 9 bases between the germline ends. The V gene's germline CDR1 is KGHDR and CDR2 SFDVKD. Written as DNA, the CDR3 is TGTGCCACCAGTGAGTCAGGGTCCTCCTACGAGCAGTACTTC. Residues: CATSESGSSYEQYF.

The rearrangement joins TRBV5-4 to TRBJ1-3; tentatively, D is TRBD1 (6 bases). CDR3 length equals 15 residues. Germline CDR1 SGHNT, CDR2 YYREEE (reference sequence). Trimming took off 4 bases at V and 0 bases at J, with 11 bases between the two ends. The CDR3, as DNA: TGTGCCAGCAGCCCGGCGGGGGCCTCTGGAAACACCATATATTTT. Residues: CASSPAGASGNTIYF.

This rearrangement joins TRBV5-6 to TRBJ2-3, with TRBD1 matching over 9 bases. J gave up 1 base and V 4 bases, and 4 bases lay outside the gene matches. The CDR3 spans 15 residues. CDR1 is SGHDT, CDR2 YYEEEE, per germline. CDR3 loop: CASSVWTGGTDTQYF. CDR3 bases: TGTGCCAGCAGCGTTTGGACAGGGGGCACAGATACGCAGTATTTT.

Ten or more counts support this clonotype. V and J are TRBV7-9 and TRBJ2-7; D assignment may be TRBD1 or TRBD2 (5 bases each). This CDR3 has 12 amino acids. Trimming left V 7 bases short and J 3 bases short, with 10 bases between. Per the germline V gene, CDR1 is SEHNR and CDR2 is FQNEAQ (reference sequence). The CDR3 region has the DNA TGTGCCAGCATGGGGGTCCTCTACGAGCAGTACTTC. Translated, it gives CASMGVLYEQYF.

This sequence joins TRBV12-5 and TRBJ2-3, with D possibly TRBD2 on 5 matching bases. The CDR3 covers 14 residues. V was shortened by 1 base and J by 5 bases, with 10 bases between the two germline ends. Germline V gives CDR1 LGHNT, CDR2 FRNRAP. The chain's CDR3 is CASGLGLEGDTQYF. In DNA form, the CDR3 reads TGTGCTAGTGGTTTGGGACTCGAGGGAGATACGCAGTATTTT.

There are many counts of this clonotype. As DNA, the CDR3 is TGTGCCAGCAACCCCGTAGCGGACTATTACGAGCAGTACTTC. This encodes CASNPVADYYEQYF. The rearrangement uses TRBV2 and TRBJ2-7, with D perhaps TRBD2 (6 bases). V was trimmed by 7 bases and J by 4 bases, leaving 17 bases between them. Germline CDR1 SNHLY, CDR2 FYNNEI. This CDR3 is 14 amino acids long.

This chain connects TRBV20-1 to TRBJ1-5, with D possibly being TRBD1 (5 bases). V was pared by 3 bases and J by 6 bases, with 15 bases between. The CDR3 sequence is 14 residues long. Per the germline V gene, CDR1 is DFQATT and CDR2 is SNEGSKA (reference sequence). For the CDR3, the DNA is TGCAGTGCTAGTGGGCTAATTGGGGGTCAGCCCCAGCATTTT. Protein sequence: CSASGLIGGQPQHF.

The V and J genes are TRBV12-3 or TRBV12-4 and TRBJ2-1, with 15 bases aligning to TRBD2. The CDR3 covers 19 residues. Germline trimming cut 2 bases from V and 0 bases from J; bases unmatched to any gene: 5. DNA of the CDR3: TGTGCCAGCAGTTTAACTGTGGGACTAGCGGGAGGCTCCTACAATGAGCAGTTCTTC. Amino acids: CASSLTVGLAGGSYNEQFF.

In its sample, this clonotype was seen a few times. The chain uses TRBV20-1 and TRBJ1-5, with a tentative D call TRBD1 (6 bases). The CDR3 covers 17 residues. Germline-derived CDR1 and CDR2 are DFQATT and SNEGSKA (reference sequence). Trimming removed 0 bases at V and 2 bases at J, with 17 bases between. CDR3 nucleotide sequence: TGCAGTGCTAGAGATCTAGTAGAAGGGGGTGGCAATCAGCCCCAGCATTTT. Translated: CSARDLVEGGGNQPQHF.

V and J are TRBV7-2 and TRBJ2-7; 9 bases match TRBD2. CDR1 and CDR2 from the germline V gene are SGHTA and FQGNSA. V lost 5 bases and J lost 3; bases outside the gene matches: 8. The CDR3 extends over 15 amino acids. The CDR3 here is CASSPLAGPGYEQYF. Here the CDR3 DNA reads TGTGCCAGCAGCCCCCTAGCGGGGCCAGGCTACGAGCAGTACTTC.

This clonotype was counted many times. V usage is TRBV13 and J usage is TRBJ2-7; D might be TRBD1 or TRBD2, each matching 5 bases. CDR1 is PRHDT, CDR2 FYEKMQ, per germline (reference sequence). The CDR3 is made up of 21 amino acids. Trimming shortened V by 4 bases and J by 3 bases, and 34 bases separated the two germline ends. In DNA form, the CDR3 reads TGTGCCAGCAGCTCCATCCCGCTCGCAACCGAATCGGGGCAAACCGACTACGAGCAGTACTTC. Translating gives CASSSIPLATESGQTDYEQYF.

The V and J genes are TRBV3-1 and TRBJ2-7; 11 nucleotides agree with TRBD2. This CDR3 region has 16 residues. Germline lookup yields CDR1 LGHDT and CDR2 YNNKEL (reference sequence). V was pared by 1 base and J by 4 bases, with 6 bases of the junction left unmatched. The CDR3 protein is CASSQGVLAGAYEQYF. The CDR3 bases are TGTGCCAGCAGCCAAGGGGTACTAGCGGGGGCTTACGAGCAGTACTTC.

Worth noting for this clonotype: This may come from a read error, since a much larger clone is one base off. The CDR3 region is CPAGYLMNTEAFF. The CDR3 DNA follows: TGTCCAGCAGGATATTTGATGAACACTGAAGCTTTCTTT. The V call is TRBV6-2 or TRBV6-3, the J call TRBJ1-1; D ambiguous. CDR1 is MNHEY, CDR2 SVGEGT, per germline. This CDR3 has 13 residues.

In this sample, this clonotype turned up many times. The genes are TRBV12-3 or TRBV12-4 and TRBJ2-3, with 7 bases lining up with TRBD2. The J segment lost 4 bases and the V segment lost 3 bases, leaving 7 bases of the junction unmatched. The CDR3 runs to 15 residues. Written as DNA, the CDR3 is TGTGCCAGCAGTTTCAGCGGGATTGAGGCAGATACGCAGTATTTT. It is translated as CASSFSGIEADTQYF.

In this sample, this clonotype turned up a few times. The germline gene is not matched at one end of the junction; a read error may be the cause. The rearrangement links TRBV11-3 to TRBJ1-2; TRBD1 aligns across 9 bases. This CDR3 has 17 amino acids. Germline lookup yields CDR1 SGHNT and CDR2 YENEEA. Written as DNA, the CDR3 is TGTGCCAGCAGTCTCGAGGAGTTCCGGGACAGGGAGGGTGGCGACACCTTC. As protein: CASSLEEFRDREGGDTF.

This clonotype was detected ten times or more. The chain couples TRBV11-2 to TRBJ2-7; either TRBD1 or TRBD2 may supply D (7 bases each). V lost 4 bases, J lost 5 bases, and 21 bases lay in between. Germline lookup yields CDR1 SGHAT and CDR2 FQNNGV. The CDR3 spans 16 residues. CDR3 nucleotide sequence: TGTGCCAGCAGCTCAGACCAGGGGGGGGCGCGGAACGAGCAGTACTTC. It yields the protein CASSSDQGGARNEQYF.

This clonotype was observed a handful of times. With a much larger clone just one base away, this may be a read error. The genes are TRBV12-5 and TRBJ2-7, with D tentatively TRBD2 (5 bases). Trimming removed 2 bases at V and 9 bases at J, with 11 bases between. CDR3 length equals 12 residues. Germline V lookup: CDR1 LGHNT, CDR2 FRNRAP. CDR3 sequence: CASGLTGSGQYF. The CDR3 bases are TGTGCTAGTGGTTTGACGGGATCCGGGCAGTACTTC.

The table lists this clonotype with a few counts. One junction end does not reproduce the germline sequence, and a read error may be involved. The chain joins TRBV28 to TRBJ1-1; D not resolved. This CDR3 contains 13 residues. Germline V CDR1 and CDR2: MDHEN, SYDVKM. CDR3 protein: CVSSLSTSSEAFF. The DNA for the CDR3 is TGTGTCAGCAGTTTGTCAACCTCCTCTGAAGCTTTCTTT.

This clonotype was seen repeatedly, ten times or more. The V and J genes are TRBV28 and TRBJ2-7, with D possibly being TRBD1 or TRBD2 (5 bases each). The CDR3 extends over 15 amino acids. V was cut by 6 bases and J by 4 bases, with 19 bases left in between. The germline V gene has CDR1 MDHEN and CDR2 SYDVKM. The CDR3 bases are TGTGCCAGCAGCCGGGGACCAGAGCTTAATTACGAGCAGTACTTC. Translated, it gives CASSRGPELNYEQYF.

As regards this clonotype: This sequence is one base from a far larger clone and is likely a read error. The rearrangement uses TRBV11-2 and TRBJ2-5; D gene ambiguous. The DNA end lines up better with TRBJ2-1; the J call may be wrong. The CDR3 length is 15 residues. CDR1 and CDR2 from the germline V gene are SGHAT and FQNNGV. As DNA, the CDR3 is TGTGCCAGCAGCTTAGTAGACCCCAGGTACGATGAGCAGTTCTTC. This encodes CASSLVDPRYDEQFF.

Comments on this clonotype: A much larger clonotype is one base distant, so this may be a read error. This chain uses TRBV2 with TRBJ2-7; 8 nucleotides agree with TRBD2. The CDR3 spans 14 residues. V trimming: 4 bases; J trimming: 7 bases; junction bases outside the gene matches: 9. The germline CDR1 and CDR2 sequences are SNHLY and FYNNEI. The CDR3 bases are TGTGCCAGCAGTGTTAGCGGGATTTACAATGAGCAGTACTTC. Its translation is CASSVSGIYNEQYF.